This TCR beta chain was sequenced in a study of Graves' ophthalmopathy and Graves' hyperthyroidism. The V end was cut by 6 bases, the J end by 7 bases, with 25 bases between. The CDR3 length is 16 residues. Those donors who had ophthalmopathy presented with moderate-to-severe activity, a CAS of ≥3, a NOSPECS of ≥4 and a duration under 3 months. PBMCs were density-gradient isolated from around 11 ml fresh blood. The authors amplified TCR beta CDR3 regions from RNA transcripts. The first round was an RT-PCR with HTBI primers, and the second round was a multiplex PCR. One entry per CDR3 protein results from TCRdb running MiXCR on the multiplex PCR reads. Of 200,000 to 250,000 distinct CDR3 sequences in the sample, roughly 27% are singletons; the top ten hold approximately 9%.

The sequenced sample was peripheral blood. The clonotype was recovered from a man in his forties or fifties with Graves' ophthalmopathy. The chain is built from TRBV12-3 or TRBV12-4 and TRBJ2-7; D may correspond to TRBD1 or TRBD2 (5 bases each). CDR3 nucleotides: TGTGCCAGCAGCCAAGAAGCCGGGACGGACTCTTGGGAGCAGTACTTC. It is translated as CASSQEAGTDSWEQYF.